This TCR beta chain is drawn from a study of blood T cells in healthy people across ages. Total RNA extracted from each sample amounted to at least 5 micrograms. A second PCR, run for roughly 7 to 12 cycles, used a sample-barcoded 5' primer plus a J-beta primer mix. TCRdb recomputed calls from the 5' RACE reads with MiXCR, one row per CDR3 protein. The sample records around 1,100,000 distinct CDR3 sequences, about two fifths being singletons. This clonotype was detected a few times. This CDR3 spans 16 amino acids. Trimming shortened V by 6 bases and J by 0 bases, and 12 bases separated the two germline ends. The V gene's germline CDR1 is MNHEY and CDR2 SVGEGT.

The rearrangement joins TRBV6-2 or TRBV6-3 to TRBJ2-6; D perhaps matches TRBD2 (6 bases). The sample comprised blood. The clonotype was recovered from a man between 18 and 29 years old in good health. CDR3 sequence reads: CASSEGLNSGANVLTF. The CDR3 DNA follows: TGTGCCAGCAGCGAAGGACTAAACTCTGGGGCCAACGTCCTGACTTTC.